These T cell receptor beta chains were read from a single sample in a study of blood T cell repertoires in COVID-19. Profiled with immunoSEQ multiplex PCR; TCRdb holds only in-frame clones, not every one. This table has hundreds of thousands of clones, 65% to 85% appearing once. Input material: PBMCs or T cells enriched from blood (not recorded which). These receptors originate from a woman aged 40 to 50 with acute COVID-19. Each CDR3 is given with its conserved first and last residue. Each record gives: J gene, V gene, clone size, D gene, CDR3 DNA, CDR3 protein. D genes are given only for firm matches. A clone size is listed for some rows: how often the clone was seen (once, few, many), or a class if it is expanded.

J gene: TRBJ2-7; V gene: TRBV30; clone size: once; D gene: TRBD1; CDR3 DNA: TGTGCCTGGAGTGAGGGACAGGGGGCTAAAAAGTACTTC; CDR3 protein: CAWSEGQGAKKYF
J gene: TRBJ2-1; V gene: TRBV12-3/TRBV12-4; clone size: few; D gene: -; CDR3 DNA: TGTGCCAGCAGTTTCAGTCCTAGCAATGAGCAGTTCTTC; CDR3 protein: CASSFSPSNEQFF
J gene: TRBJ1-1; V gene: TRBV2; clone size: once; D gene: TRBD1; CDR3 DNA: TGTGCCAGCAGTGCCGACAGGGGACTGAACACTGAAGCTTTCTTT; CDR3 protein: CASSADRGLNTEAFF
J gene: TRBJ2-5; V gene: TRBV27; clone size: -; D gene: TRBD1; CDR3 DNA: TGTGCCAGCAGTTTCGGTGGAGGACAGGGAGGGACCCAGTACTTC; CDR3 protein: CASSFGGGQGGTQYF
J gene: TRBJ2-7; V gene: TRBV5-5; clone size: few; D gene: TRBD1; CDR3 DNA: TGTGCCAGCAGCTACCGGGACAGACCCCCGGAGCAGTACTTC; CDR3 protein: CASSYRDRPPEQYF
J gene: TRBJ2-2; V gene: TRBV6-2/TRBV6-3; clone size: -; D gene: -; CDR3 DNA: TGTGCCAGCAGTAGGGCAGGGGCCACCGGGGAGCTGTTTTTT; CDR3 protein: CASSRAGATGELFF
J gene: TRBJ2-5; V gene: TRBV7-6; clone size: -; D gene: -; CDR3 DNA: TGTGCCAGCAGCGAGGTGCCCGGGTTCCAAGAGACCCAGTACTTC; CDR3 protein: CASSEVPGFQETQYF
J gene: TRBJ1-3; V gene: TRBV5-6; clone size: few; D gene: -; CDR3 DNA: TGTGCCAGCAGCTTGTCTCCAGGACAGAACTCTGGAAACACCATATATTTT; CDR3 protein: CASSLSPGQNSGNTIYF
J gene: TRBJ1-6; V gene: TRBV2; clone size: once; D gene: TRBD1; CDR3 DNA: TGTGCCAGCAGTGTAGACAGGGGAGAATCACCCCTCCACTTT; CDR3 protein: CASSVDRGESPLHF
J gene: TRBJ1-1; V gene: TRBV5-1; clone size: -; D gene: TRBD1; CDR3 DNA: TGCGCCAGCAGCTTGGAAGGGGGCGCGTGGACTGAAGCTTTCTTT; CDR3 protein: CASSLEGGAWTEAFF
J gene: TRBJ1-1; V gene: TRBV5-4; clone size: once; D gene: -; CDR3 DNA: TGTGCCAGCAATCGGGGCAGGGGGAACACTGAAGCTTTCTTT; CDR3 protein: CASNRGRGNTEAFF
J gene: TRBJ1-4; V gene: TRBV20-1; clone size: -; D gene: TRBD1; CDR3 DNA: TGCAGTGCACGGACAGGTGAAAAACTGTTTTTT; CDR3 protein: CSARTGEKLFF
J gene: TRBJ1-2; V gene: TRBV11-2; clone size: -; D gene: -; CDR3 DNA: TGTGCCAGCAGCCCGGGAGCGGGCTATGGCTACACCTTC; CDR3 protein: CASSPGAGYGYTF
J gene: TRBJ2-5; V gene: TRBV15; clone size: -; D gene: -; CDR3 DNA: TGTGCCACCAGCAGTTCAGGGTTACAAGAGACCCAGTACTTC; CDR3 protein: CATSSSGLQETQYF
J gene: TRBJ1-5; V gene: TRBV6-5; clone size: -; D gene: -; CDR3 DNA: TGTGCCAGCAGTTACACCAGGGGAAAGCAGCCCCAGCATTTT; CDR3 protein: CASSYTRGKQPQHF
J gene: TRBJ2-1; V gene: TRBV5-1; clone size: -; D gene: TRBD2; CDR3 DNA: TGCGCCAGCAGCACCGCTTTCGGGGGGGCTATTAATGAGCAGTTCTTC; CDR3 protein: CASSTAFGGAINEQFF
J gene: TRBJ2-1; V gene: TRBV5-4; clone size: -; D gene: TRBD1; CDR3 DNA: TGTGCCAGCAGCCAGGGGGCTTCCTACAATGAGCAGTTCTTC; CDR3 protein: CASSQGASYNEQFF
J gene: TRBJ2-1; V gene: TRBV11-3; clone size: -; D gene: -; CDR3 DNA: TGTGCCAGCAGCTTAGGGTTCACAGGGAGCAACAATGAGCAGTTCTTC; CDR3 protein: CASSLGFTGSNNEQFF
J gene: TRBJ1-1; V gene: TRBV20-1; clone size: -; D gene: -; CDR3 DNA: TGCAGTGCTAGTACTACTTCGTACACTGAAGCTTTCTTT; CDR3 protein: CSASTTSYTEAFF
J gene: TRBJ2-7; V gene: TRBV4-1; clone size: -; D gene: -; CDR3 DNA: TGCGCCAGCAGCCAAACTGACAGAACCTACGAGCAGTACTTC; CDR3 protein: CASSQTDRTYEQYF
J gene: TRBJ2-7; V gene: TRBV6-4; clone size: -; D gene: -; CDR3 DNA: TGTGCCAGCAGTGAGCTGGGCGGCGGGTACTACGAGCAGTACTTC; CDR3 protein: CASSELGGGYYEQYF
J gene: TRBJ1-3; V gene: TRBV19; clone size: -; D gene: TRBD1; CDR3 DNA: TGTGCCAGCCAACCGGGACAGGGGATAAACACCATATATTTT; CDR3 protein: CASQPGQGINTIYF
J gene: TRBJ2-2; V gene: TRBV6-6; clone size: few; D gene: TRBD2; CDR3 DNA: TGTGCCAGCATTCGAACGCGGCTAGCGGGGGCTTCGAACACCGGGGAGCTGTTTTTT; CDR3 protein: CASIRTRLAGASNTGELFF
J gene: TRBJ2-3; V gene: TRBV19; clone size: -; D gene: -; CDR3 DNA: TGTGCCAGTAGTATGTCAGGCACAGATACGCAGTATTTT; CDR3 protein: CASSMSGTDTQYF
J gene: TRBJ2-1; V gene: TRBV7-8; clone size: -; D gene: TRBD2; CDR3 DNA: TGTGCCAGCAGCCGGGGGGGGAACCCCGAGGAGCAGTTCTTC; CDR3 protein: CASSRGGNPEEQFF
J gene: TRBJ1-2; V gene: TRBV28; clone size: -; D gene: -; CDR3 DNA: TGTGCCAGCAGCCAAGGGGGGGGTGGCTACACCTTC; CDR3 protein: CASSQGGGGYTF
J gene: TRBJ1-1; V gene: TRBV9; clone size: -; D gene: -; CDR3 DNA: TGTGCCAGCAGCGTAGTTTTTACTAACACTGAAGCTTTCTTT; CDR3 protein: CASSVVFTNTEAFF
J gene: TRBJ1-1; V gene: TRBV27; clone size: -; D gene: -; CDR3 DNA: TGTGCCAGCAGTCTAGACAGACAGAACACTGAAGCTTTCTTT; CDR3 protein: CASSLDRQNTEAFF
J gene: TRBJ2-7; V gene: TRBV12-3/TRBV12-4; clone size: -; D gene: -; CDR3 DNA: TGTGCCAGCAGTTTGAGCTCCACCTACGAGCAGTACTTC; CDR3 protein: CASSLSSTYEQYF
J gene: TRBJ2-5; V gene: TRBV7-9; clone size: -; D gene: TRBD1; CDR3 DNA: TGTGCCAGCAGAACTGCAGGGGGCGGAGAGACCCAGTACTTC; CDR3 protein: CASRTAGGGETQYF
J gene: TRBJ2-1; V gene: TRBV7-2; clone size: -; D gene: TRBD2; CDR3 DNA: TGTGCCAGCAGCTCAGGAGGGACTAGCAATGAGCAGTTCTTC; CDR3 protein: CASSSGGTSNEQFF
J gene: TRBJ1-2; V gene: TRBV19; clone size: many; D gene: -; CDR3 DNA: TGTGCCAGTAGTATAGCAGGGGATGGCTACACCTTC; CDR3 protein: CASSIAGDGYTF
J gene: TRBJ2-7; V gene: TRBV19; clone size: -; D gene: -; CDR3 DNA: TGTGCCACCAGGACATCCTACGAGCAGTACTTC; CDR3 protein: CATRTSYEQYF
J gene: TRBJ1-2; V gene: TRBV9; clone size: few; D gene: TRBD1; CDR3 DNA: TGTGCCAGCAGCCAGACAGGGATTCATAGTGGCTACACCTTC; CDR3 protein: CASSQTGIHSGYTF
J gene: TRBJ1-2; V gene: TRBV28; clone size: -; D gene: -; CDR3 DNA: TGTGCCAGCAGTTTGACAGGCAGGGACTATGGCTACACCTTC; CDR3 protein: CASSLTGRDYGYTF
J gene: TRBJ2-7; V gene: TRBV4-3; clone size: -; D gene: -; CDR3 DNA: TGCGCCAGCAGACCTGATTGGACTGGAACCTACGAGCAGTACTTC; CDR3 protein: CASRPDWTGTYEQYF
J gene: TRBJ1-1; V gene: TRBV29-1; clone size: -; D gene: -; CDR3 DNA: TGCAGCGTCGCTGACGGGGGAGGGACTGAAGCTTTCTTT; CDR3 protein: CSVADGGGTEAFF
J gene: TRBJ1-2; V gene: TRBV5-6; clone size: many; D gene: -; CDR3 DNA: TGTGCCAGCAGCTTGAATGGGGCCTGGGGCTATGGCTACACCTTC; CDR3 protein: CASSLNGAWGYGYTF
J gene: TRBJ2-5; V gene: TRBV5-1; clone size: -; D gene: -; CDR3 DNA: TGCGCCAGCAGCTTGGGGTCGAGAGATCTAGAGACCCAGTACTTC; CDR3 protein: CASSLGSRDLETQYF
J gene: TRBJ1-2; V gene: TRBV6-4; clone size: few; D gene: TRBD1; CDR3 DNA: TGTGCCAGCCCTAACCCGGGACAGGGGGACGTCTATGGCTACACCTTC; CDR3 protein: CASPNPGQGDVYGYTF
J gene: TRBJ1-1; V gene: TRBV9; clone size: -; D gene: TRBD1; CDR3 DNA: TGTGCCAGCAGCGCGAACAGGGGGCTTAATGAAGCTTTCTTT; CDR3 protein: CASSANRGLNEAFF
J gene: TRBJ2-7; V gene: TRBV19; clone size: -; D gene: TRBD2; CDR3 DNA: TGTGCCAGTAGGGCCCTAGCGGGAGGGGGCGAGCAGTACTTC; CDR3 protein: CASRALAGGGEQYF
J gene: TRBJ2-2; V gene: TRBV7-2; clone size: -; D gene: -; CDR3 DNA: TGTGCCAGCAGTCGACAGGCCACGAGGACCGGGGAGCTGTTTTTT; CDR3 protein: CASSRQATRTGELFF
J gene: TRBJ1-5; V gene: TRBV30; clone size: -; D gene: -; CDR3 DNA: TGTGCCTGGAGTGGTACAGGGAATCAGCCCCAGCATTTT; CDR3 protein: CAWSGTGNQPQHF
J gene: TRBJ1-1; V gene: TRBV19; clone size: -; D gene: -; CDR3 DNA: TGTGCCAGTAGTATACAGGGGTCGGCTGCCACTGAAGCTTTCTTT; CDR3 protein: CASSIQGSAATEAFF
J gene: TRBJ1-4; V gene: TRBV14; clone size: -; D gene: -; CDR3 DNA: TGTGCCAGCAGCCAATCCGGGGCGGGAAATGAAAAACTGTTTTTT; CDR3 protein: CASSQSGAGNEKLFF
J gene: TRBJ2-5; V gene: TRBV15; clone size: -; D gene: TRBD2; CDR3 DNA: TGTGCCACCAGCAGGGGTGGCGGGAGGGCTACAGAGACCCAGTACTTC; CDR3 protein: CATSRGGGRATETQYF
J gene: TRBJ1-4; V gene: TRBV15; clone size: -; D gene: -; CDR3 DNA: TGTGCCACCAGCAGAGAGGGAGGCGAGAAACTGTTTTTT; CDR3 protein: CATSREGGEKLFF
J gene: TRBJ2-7; V gene: TRBV5-6; clone size: many; D gene: TRBD1; CDR3 DNA: TGTGCCAGCAGCTCCCTTCCGGGACAGGGTAATTACGAGCAGTACTTC; CDR3 protein: CASSSLPGQGNYEQYF
J gene: TRBJ2-5; V gene: TRBV28; clone size: once; D gene: -; CDR3 DNA: TGTGCCAGCAGTTTGAGTGCCGGCGCCGGGGAGACCCAGTACTTC; CDR3 protein: CASSLSAGAGETQYF
J gene: TRBJ1-2; V gene: TRBV28; clone size: -; D gene: -; CDR3 DNA: TGTGCCAGCAGTTTCAATAATCCCCGGGGCTACACCTTC; CDR3 protein: CASSFNNPRGYTF
J gene: TRBJ1-2; V gene: TRBV7-3; clone size: few; D gene: TRBD1; CDR3 DNA: TGTGCCAGCAGCGCCCCAGGGGGCAGTGGCTACACCTTC; CDR3 protein: CASSAPGGSGYTF
J gene: TRBJ2-5; V gene: TRBV7-9; clone size: -; D gene: TRBD2; CDR3 DNA: TGTGCCAGCAGCTTAGGTACTAGCGGGACCCAAGAGACCCAGTACTTC; CDR3 protein: CASSLGTSGTQETQYF
J gene: TRBJ1-2; V gene: TRBV28; clone size: few; D gene: TRBD1; CDR3 DNA: TGTGCCAGCGCACTACTACAGGGGGCAGAGGGCTACACCTTC; CDR3 protein: CASALLQGAEGYTF